This T cell receptor beta chain was identified during a study of monozygotic twins with inflammatory bowel disease. Notes on the study in general: Support was absent for any single strong signal or clonotype linked to IBD. People with IBD had fewer clonotypes in common with others than healthy twins did, especially with disease activity.

The CDR3 is 17 residues long. Germline V gives CDR1 MNHNS, CDR2 SASEGT. Note on this clonotype: Antigen: not known.

TCRdb reworked the 5' RACE reads into one entry per CDR3 protein, no DNA. The sample has roughly 150,000 distinct CDR3 sequences, and its top ten clones hold around 1.2%. This TCR came from a human donor with ulcerative colitis or Crohn's disease, or a healthy co-twin of an affected twin (not recorded which). This rearrangement joins TRBV6-1 to TRBJ1-5; with no DNA, the TCRdb D assignment of TRBD1 cannot be verified. Sequenced: blood. The CDR3 sequence: CASTSIQGAWSNQPQHF.